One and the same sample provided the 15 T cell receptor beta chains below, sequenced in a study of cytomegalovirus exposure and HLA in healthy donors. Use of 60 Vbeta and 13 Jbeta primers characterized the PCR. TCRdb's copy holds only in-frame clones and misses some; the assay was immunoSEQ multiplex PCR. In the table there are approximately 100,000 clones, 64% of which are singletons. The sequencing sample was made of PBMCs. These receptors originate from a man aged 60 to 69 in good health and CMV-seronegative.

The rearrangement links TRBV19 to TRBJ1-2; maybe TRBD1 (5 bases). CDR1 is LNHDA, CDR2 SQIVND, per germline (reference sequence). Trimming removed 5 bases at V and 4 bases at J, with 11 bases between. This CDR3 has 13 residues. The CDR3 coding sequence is TGTGCCAGTAGTGGGGGGGTGCGCTATGGCTACACCTTC. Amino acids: CASSGGVRYGYTF.

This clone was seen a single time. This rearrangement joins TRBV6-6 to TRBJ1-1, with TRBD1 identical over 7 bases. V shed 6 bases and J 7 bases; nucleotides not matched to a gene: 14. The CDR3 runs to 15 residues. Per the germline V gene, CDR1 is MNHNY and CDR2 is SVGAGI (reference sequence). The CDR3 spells CASRLQAGQRFEAFF. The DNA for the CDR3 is TGTGCCAGCAGACTACAGGCGGGACAGAGATTTGAAGCTTTCTTT.

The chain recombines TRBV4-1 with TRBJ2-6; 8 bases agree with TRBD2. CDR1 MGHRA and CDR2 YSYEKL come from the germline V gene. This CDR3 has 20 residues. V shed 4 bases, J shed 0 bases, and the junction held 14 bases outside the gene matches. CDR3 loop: CASSPPRRGAINSGANVLTF. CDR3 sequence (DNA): TGCGCCAGCAGCCCCCCCCGGCGGGGGGCGATAAACTCTGGGGCCAACGTCCTGACTTTC.

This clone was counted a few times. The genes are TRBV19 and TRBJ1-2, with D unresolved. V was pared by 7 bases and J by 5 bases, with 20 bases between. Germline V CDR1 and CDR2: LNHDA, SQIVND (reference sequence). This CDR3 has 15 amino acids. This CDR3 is CASTLEPGVGYGYTF. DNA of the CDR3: TGTGCCAGTACCCTAGAGCCCGGGGTTGGGTATGGCTACACCTTC.

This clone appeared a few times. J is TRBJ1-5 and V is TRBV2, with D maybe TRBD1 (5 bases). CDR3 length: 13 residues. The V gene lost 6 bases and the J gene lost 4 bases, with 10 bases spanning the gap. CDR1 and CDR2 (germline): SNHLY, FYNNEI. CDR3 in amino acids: CASSADRNQPQHF. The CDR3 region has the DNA TGTGCCAGCAGCGCTGACAGAAATCAGCCCCAGCATTTT. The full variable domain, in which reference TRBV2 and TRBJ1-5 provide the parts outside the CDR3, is EPEVTQTPSHQVTQMGQEVILRCVPISNHLYFYWYRQILGQKVEFLVSFYNNEISEKSEIFDDQFSVERPDGSNFTLKIRSTKLEDSAMYFCASSADRNQPQHFGDGTRLSIL.

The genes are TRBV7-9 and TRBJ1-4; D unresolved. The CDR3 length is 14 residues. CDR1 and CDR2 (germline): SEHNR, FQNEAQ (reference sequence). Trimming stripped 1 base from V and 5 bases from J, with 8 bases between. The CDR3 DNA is TGTGCCAGCAGCTTAGGGACTGAGAATGAAAAACTGTTTTTT. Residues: CASSLGTENEKLFF.

DNA of the CDR3: TGCGCCAGCAGATTTACAGGGGATAATGAAAAACTGTTTTTT. This sequence encodes CASRFTGDNEKLFF. The chain links TRBV10-2 to TRBJ1-4; 7 nucleotides agree with TRBD1. The CDR3 is 14 residues long. Germline V gives CDR1 WSHSY, CDR2 SAAADI. Trimming took 6 bases from V and 4 from J; bases not matched to a gene: 5.

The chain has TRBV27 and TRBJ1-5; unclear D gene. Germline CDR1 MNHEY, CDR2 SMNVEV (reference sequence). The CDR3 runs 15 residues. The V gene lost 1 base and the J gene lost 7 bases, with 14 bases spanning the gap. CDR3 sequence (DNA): TGTGCCAGCAGTTTATTAGGACTGGGAGGACAGCCCCAGCATTTT. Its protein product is CASSLLGLGGQPQHF.

This CDR3 reads CASSLNPGAGFKGYTF. Here the CDR3 DNA reads TGTGCCAGCAGCTTAAACCCAGGTGCGGGTTTTAAAGGCTACACCTTC. The chain is built from TRBV7-3 and TRBJ1-2; D is unclear. The CDR3 spans 16 residues. The germline V and J ends were trimmed by 1 base and 8 bases, with 20 bases remaining between them. Germline CDR1 reads SGHTA; CDR2 reads FQGTGA.

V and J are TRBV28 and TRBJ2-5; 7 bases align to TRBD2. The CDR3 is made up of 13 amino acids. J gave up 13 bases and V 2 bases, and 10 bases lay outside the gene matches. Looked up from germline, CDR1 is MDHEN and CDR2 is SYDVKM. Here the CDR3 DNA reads TGTGCCAGCAGTTTAGCTAGGGAGGGGCTCCGGTACTTC. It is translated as CASSLAREGLRYF.

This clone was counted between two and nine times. The CDR3 loop is CASRNLGQGVIYGYTF. CDR3 coding DNA: TGTGCCAGCAGGAACCTCGGACAGGGAGTTATCTATGGCTACACCTTC. This chain joins TRBV7-3 and TRBJ1-2; 8 positions agree with TRBD1. V shed 6 bases, J shed 4 bases, and the junction held 13 bases outside the gene matches. CDR1 SGHTA and CDR2 FQGTGA come from the germline V gene. CDR3 length equals 16 residues.

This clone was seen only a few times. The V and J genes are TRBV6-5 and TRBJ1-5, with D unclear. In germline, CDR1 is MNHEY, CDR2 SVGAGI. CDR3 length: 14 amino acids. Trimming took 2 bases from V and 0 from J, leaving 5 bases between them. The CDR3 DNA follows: TGTGCCAGCAGTTACCAGTATAGCAATCAGCCCCAGCATTTT. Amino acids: CASSYQYSNQPQHF.

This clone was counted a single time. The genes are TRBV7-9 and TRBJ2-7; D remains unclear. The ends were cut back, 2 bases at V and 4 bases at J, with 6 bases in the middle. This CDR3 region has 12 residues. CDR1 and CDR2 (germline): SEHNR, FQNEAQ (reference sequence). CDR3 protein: CASSLPQYEQYF. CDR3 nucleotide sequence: TGTGCCAGCAGCTTACCCCAGTACGAGCAGTACTTC.

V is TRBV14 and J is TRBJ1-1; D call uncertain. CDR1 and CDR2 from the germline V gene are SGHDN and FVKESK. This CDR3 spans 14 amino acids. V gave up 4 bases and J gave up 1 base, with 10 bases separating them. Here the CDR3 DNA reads TGTGCCAGCAGCCTTACTGTACCGAACACTGAAGCTTTCTTT. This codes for CASSLTVPNTEAFF.

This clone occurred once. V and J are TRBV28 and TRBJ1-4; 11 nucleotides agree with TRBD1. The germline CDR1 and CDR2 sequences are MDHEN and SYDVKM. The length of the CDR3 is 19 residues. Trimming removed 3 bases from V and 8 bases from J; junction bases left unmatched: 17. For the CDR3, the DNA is TGTGCCAGCAGTTTCCTTATCGGGACAGGGGGGCTGTCGGAAGAAAAACTGTTTTTT. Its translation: CASSFLIGTGGLSEEKLFF.